This T cell receptor (beta chain) was captured by sequencing in a study of T cells in Graves' hyperthyroidism and ophthalmopathy. Study-level findings and limits: Most thyroid clonotypes expanded above 0.001 were also detected in blood.

These patients, aged 18 to 65, had recently diagnosed hyperthyroidism lasting under 2 months. Clinical symptoms, serum thyroxine and TRAb, thyroid ultrasound and orbital computed tomography together formed the diagnostic basis. Researchers took RNA transcripts and amplified the TCR beta CDR3 regions from them. The HTBI primer set was used in a first-round RT-PCR of the TCR CDR3. TCRdb ran MiXCR on the multiplex PCR reads and lists one entry per CDR3 protein. Found here are about 560,000 distinct CDR3 sequences, 11% to 15% of them singletons; the top ten hold 11% to 15%. About this clonotype: Antigen: not known.

The sequenced sample was blood. This sequence was found in a woman aged 40 to 50 with Graves' hyperthyroidism.

The CDR3 DNA reads as TGCGCCAGCAGCCAAGAGGGGGAGGAGGGAGTAGGTCAAGAGACCCAGTACTTC. Translating gives CASSQEGEEGVGQETQYF. This chain joins TRBV4-1 and TRBJ2-5; tentatively, D is TRBD2 (6 bases). Germline assignment: CDR1 MGHRA and CDR2 YSYEKL. The CDR3 has 18 amino acids. V was shortened by 0 bases and J by 2 bases, with 19 bases between the two germline ends.